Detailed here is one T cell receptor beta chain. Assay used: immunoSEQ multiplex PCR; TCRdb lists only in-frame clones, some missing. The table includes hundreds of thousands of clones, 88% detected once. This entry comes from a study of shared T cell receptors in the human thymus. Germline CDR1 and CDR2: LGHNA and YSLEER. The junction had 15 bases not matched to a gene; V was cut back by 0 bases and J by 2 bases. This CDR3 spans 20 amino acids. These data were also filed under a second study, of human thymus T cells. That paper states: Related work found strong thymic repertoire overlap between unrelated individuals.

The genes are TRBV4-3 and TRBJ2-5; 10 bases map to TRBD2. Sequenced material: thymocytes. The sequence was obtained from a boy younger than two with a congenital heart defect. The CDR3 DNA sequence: TGCGCCAGCAGCCAAGAAGGGGTGTCTAGCGGGAGTGGGACACAAGAGACCCAGTACTTC. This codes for CASSQEGVSSGSGTQETQYF.